The 21 T cell receptor beta chains presented below share a single source sample, sequenced in a study of T-cell reconstitution after alpha-beta-depleted transplantation in children. A TCRbeta library incorporating unique molecular identifiers was prepared. TCRdb reprocessed the PCR reads with MiXCR, giving one entry per CDR3 protein. The repertoire holds hundreds of thousands of distinct CDR3 sequences, with 13% as singletons. The sequencing used PBMCs, mostly from graft donor cells, collected 360 days after TCRalphabeta/CD19-depleted stem cell transplant. These receptor sequences come from a male patient between 10 and 17 years old who had a stem cell transplant for acute myeloid leukemia, so the T cells may come from the graft donor.

The chain has TRBV27 and TRBJ1-2; D not resolved. Germline CDR1 MNHEY, CDR2 SMNVEV (reference sequence). The V end lost 8 bases, the J end lost 2 bases, and 12 bases lay between the germline ends. The CDR3 totals 13 residues. The chain's CDR3 is CASQGSNNYGYTF. The CDR3 DNA reads as TGTGCCAGCCAAGGATCAAACAACTATGGCTACACCTTC.

The CDR3 DNA follows: TGTGCCAGCAGCCGGGCCGGTTATACGCAGTATTTT. This sequence encodes CASSRAGYTQYF. The chain combines TRBV7-2 with TRBJ2-3; D is ambiguous. V lost 5 bases, J lost 7 bases, and 10 bases lay in between. The CDR3 totals 12 residues. Germline values: CDR1 SGHTA, CDR2 FQGNSA.

In this sample, this clonotype turned up a few times. The chain carries TRBV7-8 and TRBJ2-7; D may be TRBD1 (6 bases). The CDR3 is made up of 14 amino acids. V was trimmed by 3 bases and J by 5 bases, leaving 14 bases between them. Germline CDR1 reads SGHVS; CDR2 reads FQNEAQ. CDR3 sequence (DNA): TGTGCCAGCAGCTTCACTAGAGGGGGAGACGAGCAGTACTTC. It translates to CASSFTRGGDEQYF.

This clonotype appeared a few times. This sequence joins TRBV7-9 and TRBJ2-3, with TRBD2 identical over 12 bases. Losses at the gene ends were 1 base for V and 5 bases for J; bases not matched to a gene: 7. Germline V gene lookup returns CDR1 SEHNR and CDR2 FQNEAQ (reference sequence). The CDR3 totals 17 residues. The CDR3 is CASSLVPSGRAGDTQYF. CDR3 DNA: TGTGCCAGCAGCTTAGTGCCTAGCGGGAGGGCCGGAGATACGCAGTATTTT.

This clonotype has more than one count but fewer than ten. The V call is TRBV7-9, the J call TRBJ2-7; possible D gene TRBD1, 6 bases. This CDR3 region has 15 residues. Germline CDR1 reads SEHNR; CDR2 reads FQNEAQ (reference sequence). V lost 0 bases, J lost 6 bases, and 15 bases lay in between. In nucleotides, the CDR3 is TGTGCCAGCAGCTTAGCGATGATACAGGGACCCGAGCAGTACTTC. Amino acids: CASSLAMIQGPEQYF.

This clonotype occurred a few times. The chain has TRBV11-3 and TRBJ2-1, with 8 bases aligning to TRBD1. CDR1 is SGHNT and CDR2 is YENEEA in the germline V gene. CDR3 length: 19 residues. The V gene end was trimmed by 5 bases and the J gene end by 0 bases; junction bases not matched to a gene: 15. Here the CDR3 DNA reads TGTGCCAGCAGCCAAGGACAGGGAGCGTCCCATCGCTCCTACAATGAGCAGTTCTTC. Amino acid sequence: CASSQGQGASHRSYNEQFF. Full variable domain (rest looked up from reference TRBV11-3 and TRBJ2-1): EAGVVQSPRYKIIEKKQPVAFWCNPISGHNTLYWYLQNLGQGPELLIRYENEEAVDDSQLPKDRFSAERLKGVDSTLKIQPAELGDSAVYLCASSQGQGASHRSYNEQFFGPGTRLTVL.

This clonotype has at least ten counts. V usage is TRBV20-1 and J usage is TRBJ2-1; TRBD2 aligns across 8 bases. CDR3 length: 14 residues. Germline V lookup: CDR1 DFQATT, CDR2 SNEGSKA (reference sequence). V lost 0 bases to trimming and J lost 11 bases; unmatched junction nucleotides: 9. The CDR3 DNA sequence: TGCAGTGCTAGAGATATAGCGGGATTCACCAAGCAGTTCTTC. Protein sequence: CSARDIAGFTKQFF.

In the case of this clonotype: One end of the junction varies from germline; a read error may be responsible. The rearrangement links TRBV28 to TRBJ2-1; 13 bases fit TRBD2. Per the germline V gene, CDR1 is MDHEN and CDR2 is SYDVKM. The CDR3 is 17 residues long. CDR3 protein: CTSSFQTSGRWNNEQFF. The DNA of the CDR3 is TGTACCAGCAGCTTTCAGACTAGCGGGAGGTGGAACAATGAGCAGTTCTTC.

On this clonotype: The germline gene is not matched at one end of the junction; a read error may be the cause. The chain has TRBV7-7 and TRBJ2-2, with TRBD2 matching over 7 bases. This CDR3 is 16 amino acids long. CDR1 and CDR2 (germline): SSHAT, FNYEAQ (reference sequence). Written as DNA, the CDR3 is TGTGCTAGCAGCTTAGAAGCTAGCGGACCCCACGGGGAGCTGTTTTTT. It specifies CASSLEASGPHGELFF.

The CDR3 bases are TGTGCCAGCGGGTCTTTTGAGGACTCTGCCTACGAGCAGTACTTC. As protein: CASGSFEDSAYEQYF. The chain employs TRBV28 and TRBJ2-7; the D gene is possibly TRBD2 (5 bases). CDR3 length: 15 residues. Per the germline V gene, CDR1 is MDHEN and CDR2 is SYDVKM. V was clipped by 8 bases and J by 2 bases, with 19 bases between them.

This clonotype was seen many times. The chain has TRBV25-1 and TRBJ2-7, with D perhaps TRBD1 (6 bases). There are 15 residues in the CDR3. Per the germline V gene, CDR1 is MGHDK and CDR2 is SYGVNS. Trimming stripped 4 bases from V and 3 bases from J, with 16 bases between. The CDR3 reads CASSAHGGTNYEQYF. CDR3 nucleotide sequence: TGTGCCAGCAGTGCCCACGGTGGGACAAACTACGAGCAGTACTTC.

V and J are TRBV28 and TRBJ2-1; D is undetermined. The ends were cut back, 4 bases at V and 4 bases at J, with 11 bases in the middle. In germline, CDR1 is MDHEN, CDR2 SYDVKM. The CDR3 is 14 residues long. The CDR3, as DNA: TGTGCCAGCAGTTACCTGGTCGGGTACAATGAGCAGTTCTTC. It is translated as CASSYLVGYNEQFF.

There are a few counts of this clonotype. The chain combines TRBV2 with TRBJ2-7; D perhaps matches TRBD2 (5 bases). V dropped 6 bases and J dropped 0 bases, with 12 bases sitting between them. From germline, CDR1 is SNHLY and CDR2 FYNNEI. The CDR3 length is 14 residues. CDR3 DNA sequence: TGTGCCAGCAGGAGGGCGTACCTCTCCTACGAGCAGTACTTC. This translates into CASRRAYLSYEQYF.

This clonotype was counted at least ten times. This sequence joins TRBV12-3 or TRBV12-4 and TRBJ2-5; D possibly corresponds to TRBD1 (5 bases). The V end was cut by 5 bases, the J end by 5 bases, with 15 bases between. The CDR3 is 14 residues long. The CDR3 region has the DNA TGTGCCAGCAGTCGGACATCCCAGTGGGAGACCCAGTACTTC. Translated, it gives CASSRTSQWETQYF.

This clonotype showed up many times. CDR3 protein: CASSQDLQTADTQYF. In DNA, the CDR3 is TGCGCCAGCAGCCAAGATCTTCAGACGGCGGATACGCAGTATTTT. The chain is built from TRBV4-3 and TRBJ2-3; no firm D call. The CDR3 is 15 residues long. Trimming pared 0 bases from V and 6 bases from J, leaving 13 bases between. Looked up from germline, CDR1 is LGHNA and CDR2 is YSLEER.

This clonotype has a handful of counts. This chain uses TRBV28 with TRBJ1-3; TRBD1 agrees at 7 bases. The CDR3 has 15 residues. Germline V gene sequence: CDR1 MDHEN, CDR2 SYDVKM. V lost 2 bases to trimming and J lost 2 bases; unmatched junction nucleotides: 3. The CDR3 reads CASSLLQGAGNTIYF. DNA of the CDR3: TGTGCCAGCAGTTTACTCCAGGGGGCTGGAAACACCATATATTTT.

This chain connects TRBV18 to TRBJ1-2, with D perhaps TRBD1 (5 bases). The V gene's germline CDR1 is KGHSH and CDR2 LQKENI. This CDR3 region has 17 residues. Trimming removed 3 bases from V and 1 base from J, with 18 bases in between. The CDR3 region is CASSPQGPSDHNYGYTF. CDR3 in DNA: TGTGCCAGCTCACCCCAGGGACCCAGTGACCATAACTATGGCTACACCTTC.

This clonotype was observed a single time. This sequence joins TRBV7-2 and TRBJ2-5; 7 bases map to TRBD1. Germline V gene lookup returns CDR1 SGHTA and CDR2 FQGNSA. The CDR3 loop spans 14 amino acids. Germline trimming cut 7 bases from V and 3 bases from J; bases unmatched to any gene: 8. CDR3 protein: CASKGQAAEETQYF. The CDR3 DNA sequence: TGTGCCAGCAAAGGACAGGCCGCTGAAGAGACCCAGTACTTC.

This clonotype has just a few counts. The V call is TRBV6-5, the J call TRBJ2-3; 13 bases are shared with TRBD2. The germline CDR1 and CDR2 sequences are MNHEY and SVGAGI. The CDR3 has 16 residues. The trim removed 2 bases at V and 5 bases at J, leaving 4 bases unmatched. The CDR3 nucleotides are TGTGCCAGCAGTTACGGACTAGCGGGAGCCAAAGATACGCAGTATTTT. This translates into CASSYGLAGAKDTQYF.

This clonotype occurred a few times. This chain joins TRBV20-1 and TRBJ2-5; perhaps TRBD1 as D (5 bases). Trimming cost V 2 bases and J 4 bases, with 11 bases left between them. Germline V gene data show CDR1 as DFQATT and CDR2 as SNEGSKA (reference sequence). The CDR3 contains 13 residues. CDR3 coding DNA: TGCAGTGCTAGATCCAGGGTGGGAGAGACCCAGTACTTC. This codes for CSARSRVGETQYF.

The rearrangement links TRBV9 to TRBJ2-7; no firm D call. Germline-derived CDR1 and CDR2 are SGDLS and YYNGEE. CDR3 size: 14 residues. V lost 0 bases and J 2 bases, leaving 9 bases between the germline ends. CDR3 nucleotides: TGTGCCAGCAGCGTAGGTTCCCGAGCCTACGAGCAGTACTTC. It is translated as CASSVGSRAYEQYF. The full variable domain, in which reference TRBV9 and TRBJ2-7 provide the parts outside the CDR3, is DSGVTQTPKHLITATGQRVTLRCSPRSGDLSVYWYQQSLDQGLQFLIQYYNGEERAKGNILERFSAQQFPDLHSELNLSSLELGDSALYFCASSVGSRAYEQYFGPGTRLTVT.